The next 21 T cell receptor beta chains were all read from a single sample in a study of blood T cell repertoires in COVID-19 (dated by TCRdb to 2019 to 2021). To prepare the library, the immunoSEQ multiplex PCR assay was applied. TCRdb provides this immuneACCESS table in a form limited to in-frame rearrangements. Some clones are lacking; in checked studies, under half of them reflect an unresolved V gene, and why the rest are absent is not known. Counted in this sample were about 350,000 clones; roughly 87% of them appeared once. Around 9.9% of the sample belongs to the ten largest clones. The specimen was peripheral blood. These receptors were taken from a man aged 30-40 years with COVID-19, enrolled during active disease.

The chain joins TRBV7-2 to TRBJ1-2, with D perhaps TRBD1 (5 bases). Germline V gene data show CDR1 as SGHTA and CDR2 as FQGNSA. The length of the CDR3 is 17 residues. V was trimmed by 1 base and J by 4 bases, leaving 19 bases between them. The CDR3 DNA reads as TGTGCCAGCAGCTTAGGACCTCTACAGGCCGTTACCTATGGCTACACCTTC. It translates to CASSLGPLQAVTYGYTF.

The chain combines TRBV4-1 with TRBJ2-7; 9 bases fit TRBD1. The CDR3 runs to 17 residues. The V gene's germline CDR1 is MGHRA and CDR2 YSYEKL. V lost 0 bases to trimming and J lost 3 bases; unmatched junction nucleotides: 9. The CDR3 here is CASSQDKATGGYYEQYF. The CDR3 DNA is TGCGCCAGCAGCCAAGATAAGGCAACAGGGGGCTACTACGAGCAGTACTTC.

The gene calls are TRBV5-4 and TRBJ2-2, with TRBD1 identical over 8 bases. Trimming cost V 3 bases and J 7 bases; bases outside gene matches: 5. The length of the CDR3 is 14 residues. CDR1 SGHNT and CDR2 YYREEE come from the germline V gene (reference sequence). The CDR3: CASSYGQGVGELFF. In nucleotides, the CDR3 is TGTGCCAGCAGCTACGGACAGGGCGTCGGGGAGCTGTTTTTT.

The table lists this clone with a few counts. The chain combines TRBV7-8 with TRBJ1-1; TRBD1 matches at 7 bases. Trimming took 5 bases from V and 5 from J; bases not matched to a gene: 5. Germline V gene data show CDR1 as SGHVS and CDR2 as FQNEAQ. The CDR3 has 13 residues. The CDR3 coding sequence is TGTGCCAGCAGCATACGACAGGGAACTGAAGCTTTCTTT. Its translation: CASSIRQGTEAFF. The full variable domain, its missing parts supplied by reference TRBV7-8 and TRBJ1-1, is GAGVSQSPRYKVAKRGQDVALRCDPISGHVSLFWYQQALGQGPEFLTYFQNEAQLDKSGLPSDRFFAERPEGSVSTLKIQRTQQEDSAVYLCASSIRQGTEAFFGQGTRLTVV.

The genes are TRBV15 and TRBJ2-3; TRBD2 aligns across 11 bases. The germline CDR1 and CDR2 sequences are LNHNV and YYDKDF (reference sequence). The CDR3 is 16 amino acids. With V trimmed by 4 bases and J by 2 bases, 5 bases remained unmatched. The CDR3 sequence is CATSTRLAGPTDTQYF. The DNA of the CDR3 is TGTGCCACCAGCACACGACTAGCGGGGCCCACAGATACGCAGTATTTT.

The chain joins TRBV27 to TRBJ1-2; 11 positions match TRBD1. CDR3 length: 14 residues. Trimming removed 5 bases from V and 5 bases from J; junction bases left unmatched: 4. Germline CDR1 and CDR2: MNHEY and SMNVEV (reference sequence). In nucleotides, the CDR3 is TGTGCCAGCAGTACGGGACAGGGGGAGTATGGCTACACCTTC. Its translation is CASSTGQGEYGYTF.

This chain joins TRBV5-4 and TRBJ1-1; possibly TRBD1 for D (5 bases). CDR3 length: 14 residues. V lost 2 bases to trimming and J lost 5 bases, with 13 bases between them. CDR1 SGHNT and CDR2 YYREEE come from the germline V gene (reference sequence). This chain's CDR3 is CASSFGGSRTEAFF. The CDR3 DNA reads TGTGCCAGCAGCTTTGGGGGGTCGAGGACTGAAGCTTTCTTT.

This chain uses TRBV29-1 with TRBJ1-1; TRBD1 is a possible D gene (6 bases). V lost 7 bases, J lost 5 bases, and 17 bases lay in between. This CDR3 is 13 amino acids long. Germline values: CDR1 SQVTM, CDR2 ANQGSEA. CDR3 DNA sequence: TGCAGCGGCCAACCGGGGGGGCGGACTGAAGCTTTCTTT. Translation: CSGQPGGRTEAFF.

In DNA form, the CDR3 reads TGTGCTAGTTCCGGGACAGCCTACGAGCAGTACTTC. Translating it yields CASSGTAYEQYF. This chain joins TRBV12-5 and TRBJ2-7; TRBD1 matches at 7 bases. CDR3 length: 12 residues. The germline V gene encodes CDR1 LGHNT and CDR2 FRNRAP. V was pared by 8 bases and J by 2 bases, with 3 bases of the junction left unmatched.

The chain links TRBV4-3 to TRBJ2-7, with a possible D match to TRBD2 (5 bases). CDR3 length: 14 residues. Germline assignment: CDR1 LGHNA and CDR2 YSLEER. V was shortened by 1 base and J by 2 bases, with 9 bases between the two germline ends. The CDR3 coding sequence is TGCGCCAGCAGCCAAGCGACTATGACCTACGAGCAGTACTTC. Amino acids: CASSQATMTYEQYF.

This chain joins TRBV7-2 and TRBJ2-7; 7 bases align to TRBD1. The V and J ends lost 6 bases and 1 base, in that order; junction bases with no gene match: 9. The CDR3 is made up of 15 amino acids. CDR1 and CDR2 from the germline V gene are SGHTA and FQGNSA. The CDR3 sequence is CASSFTGVGSYEQYF. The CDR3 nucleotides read TGTGCCAGCAGTTTTACAGGGGTAGGGTCCTACGAGCAGTACTTC.

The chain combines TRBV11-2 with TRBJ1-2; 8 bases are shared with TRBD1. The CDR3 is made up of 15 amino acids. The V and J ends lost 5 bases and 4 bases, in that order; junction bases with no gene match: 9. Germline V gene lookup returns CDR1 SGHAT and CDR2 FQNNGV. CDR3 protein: CASSAGQGKGYGYTF. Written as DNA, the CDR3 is TGTGCCAGCAGCGCCGGACAGGGCAAAGGCTATGGCTACACCTTC.

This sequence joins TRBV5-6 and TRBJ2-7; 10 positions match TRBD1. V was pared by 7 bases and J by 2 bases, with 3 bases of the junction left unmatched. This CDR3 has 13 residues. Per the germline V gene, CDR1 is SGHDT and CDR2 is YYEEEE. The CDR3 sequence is CASRGQGAYEQYF. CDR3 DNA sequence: TGTGCCAGCCGCGGACAGGGGGCCTACGAGCAGTACTTC.

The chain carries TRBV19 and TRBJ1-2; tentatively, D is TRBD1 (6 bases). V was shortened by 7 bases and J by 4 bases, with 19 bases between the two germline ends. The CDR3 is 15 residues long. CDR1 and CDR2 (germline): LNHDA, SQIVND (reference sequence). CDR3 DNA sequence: TGTGCCAGTACCCGAGGGGGGGACACCCTCTATGGCTACACCTTC. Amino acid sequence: CASTRGGDTLYGYTF.

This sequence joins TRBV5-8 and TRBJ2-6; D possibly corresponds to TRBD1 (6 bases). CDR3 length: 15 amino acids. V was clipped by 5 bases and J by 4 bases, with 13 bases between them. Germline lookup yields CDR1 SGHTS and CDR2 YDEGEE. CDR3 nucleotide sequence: TGTGCCAGCAGTCTGTACAGGGCCGGGGCCAACGTCCTGACTTTC. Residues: CASSLYRAGANVLTF. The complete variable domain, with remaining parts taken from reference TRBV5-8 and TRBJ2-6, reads EAGVTQSPTHLIKTRGQQATLRCSPISGHTSVYWYQQALGLGLQFLLWYDEGEERNRGNFPPRFSGRQFPNYSSELNVNALELEDSALYLCASSLYRAGANVLTFGAGSRLTVL.

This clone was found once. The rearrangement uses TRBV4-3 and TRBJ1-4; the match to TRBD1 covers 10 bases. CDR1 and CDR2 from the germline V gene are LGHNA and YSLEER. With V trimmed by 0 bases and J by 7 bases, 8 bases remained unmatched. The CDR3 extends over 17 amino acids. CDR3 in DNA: TGCGCCAGCAGCCAAGATGGGGCGGGACAGGGGTTTGAAAAACTGTTTTTT. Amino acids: CASSQDGAGQGFEKLFF.

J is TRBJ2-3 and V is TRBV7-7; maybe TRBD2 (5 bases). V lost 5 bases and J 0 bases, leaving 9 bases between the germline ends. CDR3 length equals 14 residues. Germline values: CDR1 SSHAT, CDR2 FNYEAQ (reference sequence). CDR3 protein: CASSRGASTDTQYF. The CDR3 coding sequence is TGTGCCAGCAGCCGGGGAGCTAGCACAGATACGCAGTATTTT. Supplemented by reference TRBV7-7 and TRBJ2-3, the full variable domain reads GAGVSQSPRYKVTKRGQDVTLRCDPISSHATLYWYQQALGQGPEFLTYFNYEAQPDKSGLPSDRFSAERPEGSISTLTIQRTEQRDSAMYRCASSRGASTDTQYFGPGTRLTVL.

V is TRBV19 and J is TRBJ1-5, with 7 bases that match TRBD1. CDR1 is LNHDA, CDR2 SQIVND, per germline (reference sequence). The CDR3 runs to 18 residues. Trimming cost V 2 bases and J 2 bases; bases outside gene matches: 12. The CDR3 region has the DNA TGTGCCAGTAGTATAAGAGGGGTGACAGGGACAGGCAATCAGCCCCAGCATTTT. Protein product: CASSIRGVTGTGNQPQHF.

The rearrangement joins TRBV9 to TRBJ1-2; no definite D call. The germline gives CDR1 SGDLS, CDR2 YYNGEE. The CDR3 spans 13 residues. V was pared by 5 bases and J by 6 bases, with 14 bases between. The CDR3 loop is CASRRGGMDGYTF. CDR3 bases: TGTGCCAGCAGGCGGGGAGGGATGGATGGCTACACCTTC.

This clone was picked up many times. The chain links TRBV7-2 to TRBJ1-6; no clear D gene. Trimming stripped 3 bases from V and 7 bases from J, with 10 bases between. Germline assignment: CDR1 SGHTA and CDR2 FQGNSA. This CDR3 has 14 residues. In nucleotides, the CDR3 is TGTGCCAGCAGCTTGTTACATTTAAATTCACCCCTCCACTTT. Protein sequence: CASSLLHLNSPLHF. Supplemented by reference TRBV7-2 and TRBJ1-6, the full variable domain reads GAGVSQSPSNKVTEKGKDVELRCDPISGHTALYWYRQSLGQGLEFLIYFQGNSAPDKSGLPSDRFSAERTGGSVSTLTIQRTQQEDSAVYLCASSLLHLNSPLHFGNGTRLTVT.

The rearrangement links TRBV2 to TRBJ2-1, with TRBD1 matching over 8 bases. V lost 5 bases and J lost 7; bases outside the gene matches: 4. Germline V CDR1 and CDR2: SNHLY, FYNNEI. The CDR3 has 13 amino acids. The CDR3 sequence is CASSRTGLNEQFF. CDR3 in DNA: TGTGCCAGCAGTAGGACAGGGTTGAATGAGCAGTTCTTC.